The clone carrying this T cell receptor (beta chain) occurred a few times. Antigen specificity is unknown. This entry belongs to a study of T cell repertoires in cytomegalovirus infection. Study-wide context: HLA-B-restricted CMV epitopes that are well studied were used alongside recently identified HLA-C-restricted ones. Based on public TCR beta signatures, there were indications of CMV infection and of a matching HLA type.

Via MiXCR, TCRdb re-called the reads, giving one row per CDR3 protein. The repertoire includes around 230,000 distinct CDR3 sequences, 30% to 45% of them detected once, and 55% to 70% sits in the top ten. CDR1 SGHDT and CDR2 YYEEEE come from the germline V gene. The CDR3 totals 14 residues. The V end lost 2 bases, the J end lost 3 bases, and 9 bases lay between the germline ends. The receptor was derived from a human donor in good health (CMV status not recorded). Some clones in this sample may be carry-over from other donors' samples. The V and J genes are TRBV5-6 and TRBJ2-1; tentative D call: TRBD1 (5 bases). This material consisted of CD8+ T cells from cultured PBMCs, taken from culture after CMV antigen stimulation. CDR3 sequence: CASSFSGNYNEQFF. CDR3 nucleotide sequence: TGTGCCAGCAGCTTTTCAGGGAACTACAATGAGCAGTTCTTC.